The following is a T cell receptor beta chain sequence with its context. The CDR3 length is 16 residues. CDR1 MGHRA and CDR2 YSYEKL come from the germline V gene. Unmatched junction bases numbered 0, after V lost 1 base and J lost 0 bases. The data were taken from a study of cytomegalovirus exposure and HLA in healthy donors. On the study more broadly: Early on, a data release was issued that held roughly 80 million unique TCRs from HLA-typed donors.

This PCR relied on a set of 60 Vbeta primers and 13 Jbeta primers. The method was immunoSEQ multiplex PCR; TCRdb's version includes in-frame clones alone and lacks a portion of them. This repertoire shows fewer than 150,000 clones, around 76% found once; its top ten account for 3.9%. This sequence was found in a man between 18 and 35 years old in good health and CMV-seronegative. The sample was PBMCs. The chain is built from TRBV4-1 and TRBJ1-4; TRBD1 agrees at 9 bases. For the CDR3, the DNA is TGCGCCAGCAGCCAAGGGACAGGGGCAACTAATGAAAAACTGTTTTTT. As protein: CASSQGTGATNEKLFF.